A few counts support the clone carrying this T cell receptor beta chain. The data derive from a study of blood T cell repertoires in COVID-19. Looking at the study overall: From the United States, Italy and Spain came samples of acute and convalescent COVID-19. Sample material is recorded as cDNA or gDNA derived from T cells, B-cell-depleted T cells, or PBMCs.

In the original analysis: Using reference gene primer amplification, nucleated cell counts were estimated. Assay: immunoSEQ multiplex PCR; the TCRdb copy retains only in-frame clones and omits some. V, J and clone size are those of that table, while D and trimming were read from the DNA. The sample holds 90,000 to 150,000 clones, more than 60% seen once. The receptor was derived from a man in his 70s with acute or convalescent COVID-19. The sequenced material came from peripheral blood.

This chain's CDR3 is CASSLFGTSVVLNEQFF. DNA for the CDR3: TGTGCCAGCAGCTTGTTTGGGACTAGCGTTGTCCTTAATGAGCAGTTCTTC. This sequence joins TRBV7-6 and TRBJ2-1; 10 bases fit TRBD2. Germline CDR1 reads SGHVS; CDR2 reads FNYEAQ. This CDR3 contains 17 residues. V was pared by 3 bases and J by 7 bases, with 12 bases of the junction left unmatched.